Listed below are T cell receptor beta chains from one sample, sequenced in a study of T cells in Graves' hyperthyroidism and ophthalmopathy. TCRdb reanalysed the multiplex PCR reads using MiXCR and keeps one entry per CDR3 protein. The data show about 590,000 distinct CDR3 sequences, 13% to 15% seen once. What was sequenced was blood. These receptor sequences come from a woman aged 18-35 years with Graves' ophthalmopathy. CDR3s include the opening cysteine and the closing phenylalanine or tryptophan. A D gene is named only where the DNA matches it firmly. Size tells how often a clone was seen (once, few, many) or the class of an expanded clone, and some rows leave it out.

CSEPPGRSYEQYF,TGCAGCGAACCACCGGGACGGAGCTACGAGCAGTACTTC,TRBV29-1,.,few,TRBJ2-7
CASRSGRWQPQHF,TGTGCCAGCAGGTCAGGGAGGTGGCAGCCCCAGCATTTT,TRBV6-1,.,.,TRBJ1-5
CASSPAAGAYNEQFF,TGCGCCAGCAGCCCCGCGGCAGGTGCCTACAATGAGCAGTTCTTC,TRBV4-1,.,many,TRBJ2-1
CASRLGGSYNEQFF,TGTGCCAGCAGGCTCGGGGGATCCTACAATGAGCAGTTCTTC,TRBV6-1,.,many,TRBJ2-1
CASGSGQGGGSNQPQHF,TGTGCTAGTGGTTCGGGACAGGGTGGAGGAAGCAATCAGCCCCAGCATTTT,TRBV12-5,TRBD1,few,TRBJ1-5
CAVAAAGQPTDTQYF,TGTGCCGTCGCTGCAGCGGGTCAGCCCACAGATACGCAGTATTTT,TRBV24-1,.,.,TRBJ2-3
CASSSGVTDTQYF,TGTGCCAGCAGCTCAGGAGTCACAGATACGCAGTATTTT,TRBV7-9,.,many,TRBJ2-3
CASSLGTAAGGTDTQYF,TGTGCCAGCAGCTTAGGGACGGCAGCCGGGGGGACAGATACGCAGTATTTT,TRBV7-2,TRBD2,many,TRBJ2-3
CATASTGDRGNQPQHF,TGTGCCACCGCATCCACCGGCGACAGGGGCAATCAGCCCCAGCATTTT,TRBV24-1,TRBD1,many,TRBJ1-5
CASGRTESYEQYF,TGTGCCAGCGGAAGGACAGAGTCCTACGAGCAGTACTTC,TRBV9,.,many,TRBJ2-7
CASSPSMNTEAFF,TGTGCCAGCAGCCCATCAATGAACACTGAAGCTTTCTTT,TRBV14,.,many,TRBJ1-1
CAIRPGGQGKNQPQHF,TGTGCCATCAGGCCGGGGGGACAGGGGAAAAATCAGCCCCAGCATTTT,TRBV10-3,TRBD1,.,TRBJ1-5
CATSSKDGTSGPRQYF,TGTGCCACCAGCTCGAAGGACGGGACTAGCGGGCCTCGGCAGTACTTC,TRBV15,TRBD2,few,TRBJ2-7
CASSLRGTTYEQYF,TGTGCCAGCAGTTTAAGGGGAACCACCTACGAGCAGTACTTC,TRBV27,.,many,TRBJ2-7
CSAKAPGTGIEKLFF,TGCAGTGCCAAGGCGCCCGGGACAGGGATCGAAAAACTGTTTTTT,TRBV20-1,TRBD1,.,TRBJ1-4
CASSEFRTSGRGTQYF,TGTGCCAGCAGTGAATTTAGGACTAGCGGGAGAGGTACGCAGTATTTT,TRBV2,TRBD2,many,TRBJ2-3
CASRLQGGNSPLHF,TGTGCCAGCAGATTACAGGGTGGGAATTCACCCCTCCACTTT,TRBV2,.,.,TRBJ1-6
CASSFEGVGEQFF,TGTGCCAGCAGCTTTGAGGGAGTCGGTGAGCAGTTCTTC,TRBV7-9,.,many,TRBJ2-1
CASSSTGAATSYSNQPQHF,TGTGCCAGCAGCTCCACAGGGGCCGCGACATCTTATAGCAATCAGCCCCAGCATTTT,TRBV11-3,TRBD1,many,TRBJ1-5
CASSLAGVGDEQFF,TGTGCCAGCAGTTTGGCGGGAGTTGGGGATGAGCAGTTCTTC,TRBV7-6,TRBD2,many,TRBJ2-1
CASRLEGFGYTF,TGTGCCAGCCGCCTGGAGGGCTTTGGCTACACCTTC,TRBV6-1,.,many,TRBJ1-2
CASSLEDVAYGYTF,TGCGCCAGCAGCTTGGAAGATGTCGCCTATGGCTACACCTTC,TRBV5-1,.,.,TRBJ1-2
CASSLAGLAGEQFF,TGTGCCAGCAGCTTAGCGGGGCTAGCTGGTGAGCAGTTCTTC,TRBV7-9,.,many,TRBJ2-1
CATSTRIANEQFF,TGTGCCACCAGCACAAGGATAGCCAATGAGCAGTTCTTC,TRBV15,.,.,TRBJ2-1
CASARGATNQPQHF,TGTGCCAGTGCCAGGGGGGCGACTAATCAGCCCCAGCATTTT,TRBV19,TRBD1,.,TRBJ1-5
CASSYGPWQGSVERGVFF,TGTGCCAGCAGTTATGGTCCCTGGCAGGGTTCAGTGGAACGGGGAGTTTTCTTT,TRBV6-2/TRBV6-3,.,many,TRBJ1-1
CASSYGQGDEQFF,TGTGCCAGCAGCTATGGACAGGGGGATGAGCAGTTCTTC,TRBV7-3,TRBD1,many,TRBJ2-1
CASSYGTSNEQFF,TGTGCCAGCAGTTACGGGACTAGCAATGAGCAGTTCTTC,TRBV2,TRBD2,few,TRBJ2-1
CASSLGQVSGNTIYF,TGTGCCAGCAGCTTAGGACAGGTCTCTGGAAACACCATATATTTT,TRBV13,.,many,TRBJ1-3
CASSTPRLGQSNYGYTF,TGTGCCAGCAGTACTCCTCGCCTAGGACAGTCTAACTATGGCTACACCTTC,TRBV12-3/TRBV12-4,.,few,TRBJ1-2
CASKDGPSYEQYF,TGTGCCAGCAAGGACGGGCCCTCCTACGAGCAGTACTTC,TRBV14,.,few,TRBJ2-7
CASSVARGEQFF,TGTGCCAGCAGCGTAGCGAGGGGGGAGCAGTTCTTC,TRBV9,.,.,TRBJ2-1
CASSPSRWGQDYNEQFF,TGTGCCAGCAGTCCCTCCAGGTGGGGACAGGACTACAATGAGCAGTTCTTC,TRBV27,TRBD1,many,TRBJ2-1
CASSESPGWNTEAFF,TGCGCCAGCAGTGAGTCACCCGGCTGGAACACTGAAGCTTTCTTT,TRBV10-2,.,many,TRBJ1-1
CASSLLDSNANYGYTF,TGTGCCAGCAGTTTACTTGACAGTAATGCTAACTATGGCTACACCTTC,TRBV28,.,many,TRBJ1-2
CASSLALDGTYEQYF,TGTGCCAGCAGCTTAGCGCTGGACGGGACCTACGAGCAGTACTTC,TRBV7-8,.,many,TRBJ2-7
CASSSRGGSRQTQYF,TGTGCCAGCAGCTCCCGGGGCGGGAGTCGTCAGACCCAGTACTTC,TRBV13,TRBD2,.,TRBJ2-5
CASSRDRFFSGYGYTF,TGTGCCAGCAGCCGGGACAGGTTCTTCTCGGGCTATGGCTACACCTTC,TRBV5-4,TRBD1,few,TRBJ1-2
CASSLGTGPNQPQHF,TGTGCCAGCAGTTTAGGGACAGGGCCAAATCAGCCCCAGCATTTT,TRBV27,TRBD1,many,TRBJ1-5
CASSSQGYNEQFF,TGTGCCAGCAGTTCCCAGGGGTACAATGAGCAGTTCTTC,TRBV28,.,many,TRBJ2-1
CASSPTIMGEQFF,TGTGCCAGCTCACCGACAATCATGGGTGAGCAGTTCTTC,TRBV18,.,many,TRBJ2-1
CSASNGWVGASEQYF,TGCAGCGCCTCCAACGGGTGGGTTGGAGCCAGCGAGCAGTACTTC,TRBV29-1,.,many,TRBJ2-7
CASSQDQREVDEQYF,TGTGCCAGCAGCCAAGATCAGCGGGAGGTCGACGAGCAGTACTTC,TRBV3-1,TRBD2,many,TRBJ2-7
CATSNIGNTLNTEAFF,TGTGCCACCTCGAATATAGGGAACACATTGAACACTGAAGCTTTCTTT,TRBV7-8,.,many,TRBJ1-1
CASSSRTGRNQPQHF,TGTGCCAGCAGCTCAAGGACAGGGCGGAATCAGCCCCAGCATTTT,TRBV5-8,TRBD1,.,TRBJ1-5
CASSLPLLIAGATDTQYF,TGTGCCAGCAGTCTACCCCTGTTGATAGCGGGAGCCACAGATACGCAGTATTTT,TRBV6-1,TRBD2,many,TRBJ2-3
CAWRDGPRRNYGYTF,TGTGCCTGGAGGGATGGGCCACGGCGGAACTATGGCTACACCTTC,TRBV30,.,many,TRBJ1-2
CATSAGLAGRVWDYEQYF,TGTGCCACCTCAGCCGGACTAGCGGGGAGGGTTTGGGACTACGAGCAGTACTTC,TRBV28,TRBD2,many,TRBJ2-7
CASSWIGQTDTQYF,TGTGCCAGCAGTTGGATTGGACAGACAGATACGCAGTATTTT,TRBV7-9,.,many,TRBJ2-3
CASSFAPGQLNSPLHF,TGCGCCAGCAGCTTCGCCCCGGGACAGCTTAATTCACCCCTCCACTTT,TRBV5-1,TRBD1,many,TRBJ1-6
CSVSYSGLAGEQYF,TGCAGTGTTTCATATTCGGGACTAGCGGGAGAGCAGTACTTC,TRBV20-1,TRBD2,.,TRBJ2-7
CASSHRTPGSFNGEQYF,TGTGCCAGCAGCCATAGGACCCCAGGGAGTTTTAACGGCGAGCAGTACTTC,TRBV3-1,.,few,TRBJ2-7
CATSTRGGTGELFF,TGTGCCACCAGCACCCGGGGAGGAACCGGGGAGCTGTTTTTT,TRBV15,.,.,TRBJ2-2
CASRSAPSVDNEQFF,TGTGCCAGCAGGTCAGCGCCTAGTGTCGACAATGAGCAGTTCTTC,TRBV7-9,.,many,TRBJ2-1